These 9 T cell receptor beta chains share one sample of origin, sequenced in a study of human CD8 memory T cell subsets (dated by TCRdb to 2020 to 2021). A Human TCR Profiling Kit was used to prepare UMI-labeled 5' RACE TCRbeta libraries. Each entry corresponds to one CDR3 protein sequence from reads that TCRdb reprocessed, and DNA is not given. The table for this sample lists 9,000 to 15,000 distinct CDR3 sequences. The ten largest clones represent around 14% of the sample. Sequenced: CD8+ T cells from PBMCs. The source is a human donor in good health.

This clonotype is called medium-sized based on its frequency. The chain carries TRBV9 and TRBJ2-7; the D call of TRBD2 rests on TCRdb alone, since no DNA is present to check it. The germline gives CDR1 SGDLS, CDR2 YYNGEE. CDR3 size: 12 residues. CDR3 residues: CASSVDGGEQYF. Full variable domain (missing parts from reference TRBV9 and TRBJ2-7): DSGVTQTPKHLITATGQRVTLRCSPRSGDLSVYWYQQSLDQGLQFLIQYYNGEERAKGNILERFSAQQFPDLHSELNLSSLELGDSALYFCASSVDGGEQYFGPGTRLTVT.

The J gene is TRBJ2-7, the V gene TRBV4-1; the D call of TRBD2 rests on TCRdb alone, since no DNA is present to check it. The CDR3 runs 15 residues. In germline, CDR1 is MGHRA, CDR2 YSYEKL. CDR3 protein: CASSQLAGEIYEQYF.

The chain joins TRBV6-4 to TRBJ1-1; TCRdb gives TRBD1 as the D gene, but with no DNA this cannot be confirmed. Germline V gives CDR1 MRHNA, CDR2 SNTAGT. The CDR3 totals 13 residues. This CDR3 reads CASSETGETEAFF.

Judged by frequency, this clonotype is medium-sized. The CDR3 loop reads CASSLTVSNQPQHF. The rearrangement joins TRBV7-2 to TRBJ1-5. Germline assignment: CDR1 SGHTA and CDR2 FQGNSA. The CDR3 consists of 14 residues.

This clonotype is classed as large by frequency. This rearrangement joins TRBV5-1 to TRBJ2-7. Germline CDR1 SGHRS, CDR2 YFSETQ. The CDR3 has 14 amino acids. The CDR3 loop reads CASSMTDSSYEQYF.

This clonotype counts as medium-sized by frequency. This chain uses TRBV5-1 with TRBJ1-2; TCRdb selects TRBD1, and the lack of DNA leaves this call unchecked. Germline values: CDR1 SGHRS, CDR2 YFSETQ. There are 14 residues in the CDR3. This CDR3 reads CASSFTDSHYGYTF.

J is TRBJ2-2 and V is TRBV25-1; TCRdb designates TRBD1, a call that cannot be tested without DNA. The CDR3 spans 17 residues. In germline, CDR1 is MGHDK, CDR2 SYGVNS. This CDR3 reads CASSDLGQGTNTGELFF.

This chain links TRBV27 with TRBJ2-1; TCRdb's D gene call, TRBD2, goes unchecked for lack of DNA. The CDR3 length is 15 residues. CDR1 is MNHEY and CDR2 is SMNVEV in the germline V gene (reference sequence). Here the CDR3 reads CASSYTAGGINEQFF.

This chain links TRBV6-6 with TRBJ1-3; TCRdb's D gene call, TRBD1, goes unchecked for lack of DNA. The length of the CDR3 is 17 residues. CDR1 and CDR2 from the germline V gene are MNHNY and SVGAGI (reference sequence). The CDR3 loop reads CASSFRDRAHSGNTIYF.